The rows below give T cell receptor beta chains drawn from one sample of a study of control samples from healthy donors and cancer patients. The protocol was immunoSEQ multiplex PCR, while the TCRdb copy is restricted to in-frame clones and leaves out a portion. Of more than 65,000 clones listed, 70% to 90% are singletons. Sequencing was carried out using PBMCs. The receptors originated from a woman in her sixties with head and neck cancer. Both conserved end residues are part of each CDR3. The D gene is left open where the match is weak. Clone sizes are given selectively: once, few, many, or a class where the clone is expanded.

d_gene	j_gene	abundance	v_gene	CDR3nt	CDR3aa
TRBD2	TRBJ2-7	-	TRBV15	TGTGCCACCAGCAGGGACCCGGGACTAGCGGGAAGGGAGCAGTACTTC	CATSRDPGLAGREQYF
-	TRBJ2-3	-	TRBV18	TGTGCCAGCTCACCGGTCCTAGACGCAGATACGCAGTATTTT	CASSPVLDADTQYF
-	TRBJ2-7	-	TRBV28	TGTGCCAGCAGTTTATCCGGAAGATCCGAGCAGTACTTC	CASSLSGRSEQYF
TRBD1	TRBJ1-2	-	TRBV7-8	TGTGCCAGCAGCCGGACAGGGAGTAACTATGGCTACACCTTC	CASSRTGSNYGYTF
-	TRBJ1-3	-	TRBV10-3	TGTGCCATCAGTGAGTCGGGGGACACCATCGGAAACACCATATATTTT	CAISESGDTIGNTIYF
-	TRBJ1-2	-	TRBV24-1	TGTGCCACCAGTGACCCCCCGGGGCCACCGACCTATGGCTACACCTTC	CATSDPPGPPTYGYTF
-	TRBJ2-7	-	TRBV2	TGTGCCAGCAGTGAAAGCCAGATTTCCTACGAGCAGTACTTC	CASSESQISYEQYF
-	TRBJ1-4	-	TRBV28	TGTGCCAGCAGCCGGACTGGGACTAATGAAAAACTGTTTTTT	CASSRTGTNEKLFF
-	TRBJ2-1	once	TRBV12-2	TGTGCAAGTCGCTTCCCAGACCCACCCGCTCCCAATGAGCAGTTCTTC	CASRFPDPPAPNEQFF
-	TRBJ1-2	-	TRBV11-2	TGTGCCAGCAGCTTCCAAGGGGCAGGCGGAGGAGGCTACACCTTC	CASSFQGAGGGGYTF
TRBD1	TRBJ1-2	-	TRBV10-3	TGTGCCATCAGTGACAGGGACAGTAACTATGGCTACACCTTC	CAISDRDSNYGYTF
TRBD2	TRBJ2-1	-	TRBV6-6	TGTGCCAGCAGTTACTCCGAGGGGACTAGCGGGAAGGAGCAGTTCTTC	CASSYSEGTSGKEQFF
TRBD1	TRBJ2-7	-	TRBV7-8	TGTGCCAGCAGCGCGGCCGGGACAGGGGCCTCCTACGAGCAGTACTTC	CASSAAGTGASYEQYF
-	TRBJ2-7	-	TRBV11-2	TGTGCCACCTCACCCCGGGACGGGATTAGGCACGAGCAGTACTTC	CATSPRDGIRHEQYF
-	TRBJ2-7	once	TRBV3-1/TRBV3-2	TGTGCCAGCAGCCAAGTTGACGCCCACGAGCAGTACTTC	CASSQVDAHEQYF
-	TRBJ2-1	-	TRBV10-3	TGTGCCATCAGTGAGTCGGGGTCAGCGCACCGGGCAAGTAATGAGCAGTTCTTC	CAISESGSAHRASNEQFF
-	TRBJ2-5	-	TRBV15	TGTGCCACCAGCCCTGATGACCGACGACACTTACAAGAGACCCAGTACTTC	CATSPDDRRHLQETQYF
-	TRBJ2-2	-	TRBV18	TGTGCCAGCTCACCCGATTCCCGCGGCCTAAACACCGGGGAGCTGTTTTTT	CASSPDSRGLNTGELFF
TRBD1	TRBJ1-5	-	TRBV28	TGTGCCAGCAGTCCAGACAGGGTTCAGCCCCAGCATTTT	CASSPDRVQPQHF
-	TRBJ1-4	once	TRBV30	TGTGCCTGGGGCAGGGACCAGAATGAAAAACTGTTTTTT	CAWGRDQNEKLFF
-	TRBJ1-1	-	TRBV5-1	TGCGCCAGCAGCTCCACGACAAAACCGAACACTGAAGCTTTCTTT	CASSSTTKPNTEAFF
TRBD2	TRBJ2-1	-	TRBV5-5	TGTGCCAGCAGCTTGGGAACTAGCGGGATCAATGAGCAGTTCTTC	CASSLGTSGINEQFF
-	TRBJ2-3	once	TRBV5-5	TGTGCCAGCAGCTACTCCTTCACAGATACGCAGTATTTT	CASSYSFTDTQYF
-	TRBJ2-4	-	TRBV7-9	TGTGCCAGCAGCCAACTCCCCCCGACTGGGGTCGGAGCCAAAAACATTCAGTACTTC	CASSQLPPTGVGAKNIQYF
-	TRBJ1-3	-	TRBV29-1	TGCAGCGTTGCCGATGGGCAGACAGGTACCTTTTCTGGAAACACCATATATTTT	CSVADGQTGTFSGNTIYF
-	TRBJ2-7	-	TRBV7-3	TGTGCCAGCAGCAATAAGGGCGAGGGCGAGCAGTACTTC	CASSNKGEGEQYF
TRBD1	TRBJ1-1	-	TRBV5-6	TGTGCCAGCAGCCCCTCGCAGGGGGACGCTGAAGCTTTCTTT	CASSPSQGDAEAFF
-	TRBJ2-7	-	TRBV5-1	TGCGCCAGCAGCTCACAAACGATCGAGGGTGGCGAGCAGTACTTC	CASSSQTIEGGEQYF
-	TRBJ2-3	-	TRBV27	TGTGCCAGCAAGACCAGACCTTCCGGGGCGGATACGCAGTATTTT	CASKTRPSGADTQYF
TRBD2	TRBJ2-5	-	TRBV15	TGTGCCACCAGAAGGCTAGCGGGAGAGGAGACCCAGTACTTC	CATRRLAGEETQYF
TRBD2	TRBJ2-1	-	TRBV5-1	TGCGCCAGCGACCCGCAGGGACTAGGCATTTCCTACAATGAGCAGTTCTTC	CASDPQGLGISYNEQFF
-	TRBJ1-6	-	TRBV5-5	TGTGCCAGCAGCTTGGACAGTCGAAATTCACCCCTCCACTTT	CASSLDSRNSPLHF
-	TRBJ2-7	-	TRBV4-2	TGTGCCAGCAGCCAAGGACTAGCCTACGAGCAGTACTTC	CASSQGLAYEQYF
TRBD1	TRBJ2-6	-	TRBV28	TGTGCCAGCAGTTTACCCGGGACAGGGGTCTCTGGGGCCAACGTCCTGACTTTC	CASSLPGTGVSGANVLTF
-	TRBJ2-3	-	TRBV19	TGTGCCAGTAGTATCGAGCGGGATACGCAGTATTTT	CASSIERDTQYF
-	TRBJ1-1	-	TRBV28	TGTGCCAGCAGTTTATCAGGGATGGGGGCTTTCTTT	CASSLSGMGAFF
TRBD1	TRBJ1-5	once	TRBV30	TGTGCCTGGAGTGCACCGGGACAGGGGTTACAGCCCCAGCATTTT	CAWSAPGQGLQPQHF
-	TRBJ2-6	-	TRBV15	TGTGCCACCAGCAGAGGACTCAGGGGCTCTGGGGCCAACGTCCTGACTTTC	CATSRGLRGSGANVLTF
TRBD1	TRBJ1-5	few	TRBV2	TGTGCCAGCAGTGTCGGACAGGGCGGACGGGATACCGGCAATCAGCCCCAGCATTTT	CASSVGQGGRDTGNQPQHF
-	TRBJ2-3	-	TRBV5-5	TGTGCCAGCAGCCTAGTGACTAGCACAGATACGCAGTATTTT	CASSLVTSTDTQYF
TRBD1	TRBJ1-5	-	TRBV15	TGTGCCACCAGCGGGGCGGGACAGGCCATTTATAGCAATCAGCCCCAGCATTTT	CATSGAGQAIYSNQPQHF
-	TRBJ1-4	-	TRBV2	TGTGCCAGCAGTGAAAGGCAGGGGGAAAAACTGTTTTTT	CASSERQGEKLFF
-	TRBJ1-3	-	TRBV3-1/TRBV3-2	TGTGCCAGCAGCGAATACTTGGGGAATGGAAACACCATATATTTT	CASSEYLGNGNTIYF
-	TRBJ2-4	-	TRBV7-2	TGTGCCAGCAGCTTAGGGCTAGGTGCGGACATTCAGTACTTC	CASSLGLGADIQYF
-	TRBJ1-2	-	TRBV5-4	TGTGCCAGCAGCTTAGGCCCCGAGGGGGGCTATGGCTACACCTTC	CASSLGPEGGYGYTF
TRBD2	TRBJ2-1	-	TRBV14	TGTGCCAGCAGTCACCGGGCTAGCGGGAGTGTCAATGAGCAGTTCTTC	CASSHRASGSVNEQFF
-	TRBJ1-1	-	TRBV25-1	TGTGCCAGCGTGGACAGACTGAACACTGAAGCTTTCTTT	CASVDRLNTEAFF
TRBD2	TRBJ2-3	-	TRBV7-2	TGTGCCAGCAACGTGGGGACTAGCGGGAGAGATACGCAGTATTTT	CASNVGTSGRDTQYF
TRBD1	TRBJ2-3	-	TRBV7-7	TGTGCCAGCAGCTTAGGGGGACAGGGAGCAGATACGCAGTATTTT	CASSLGGQGADTQYF
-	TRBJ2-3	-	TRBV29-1	TGCAGCGTCCCTTGGGCCACAGGTTTGGATACGCAGTATTTT	CSVPWATGLDTQYF
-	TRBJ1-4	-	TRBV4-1	TGCGCCAGCAGCCAAGACGAGGGGGATGGAGAAAAACTGTTTTTT	CASSQDEGDGEKLFF
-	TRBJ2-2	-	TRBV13	TGTGCCAGCAGCTTAGGGCTAGCTGCCAACACCGGGGAGCTGTTTTTT	CASSLGLAANTGELFF
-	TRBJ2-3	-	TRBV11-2	TGTGCCAGCAGCCTAACGGGGTTCAGCACAGATACGCAGTATTTT	CASSLTGFSTDTQYF
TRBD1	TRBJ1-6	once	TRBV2	TGTGCCAGCAAGTCGGGGCCAGGGGGCGTATCACCCCTCCACTTT	CASKSGPGGVSPLHF
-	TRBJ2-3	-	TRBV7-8	TGTGCCAGCAGCTGGGGTCGCGGAGCAATCACAGATACGCAGTATTTT	CASSWGRGAITDTQYF
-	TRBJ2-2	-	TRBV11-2	TGTGCCAGCAAGGACCAACGAGACACCGGGGAGCTGTTTTTT	CASKDQRDTGELFF
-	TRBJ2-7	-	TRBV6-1	TGTGCCAGCAGAGGAGGGGCTGGGAGAAACGAGCAGTACTTC	CASRGGAGRNEQYF
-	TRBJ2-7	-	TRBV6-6	TGTGCCAGCAGTAGAGGACTCAGCAGTATGTACGAGCAGTACTTC	CASSRGLSSMYEQYF
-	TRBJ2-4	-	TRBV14	TGTGCCAGCAGCCTAACGGGTTACATTCAGTACTTC	CASSLTGYIQYF
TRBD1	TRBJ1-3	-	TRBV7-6	TGTGCCAGCAGCTTAGCAGGGGGCGCCGGAAACACCATATATTTT	CASSLAGGAGNTIYF